These 15 T cell receptor beta chains share one sample of origin, sequenced in a study of response to subunit inactivated influenza vaccine. TCRdb reanalysed the RT-PCR reads using MiXCR and keeps one entry per CDR3 protein. The sample records about 240,000 distinct CDR3 sequences, approximately 12% being singletons. The sequences come from non-naive T cells sorted from PBMCs, collected 14 days before vaccination. The receptor source for this set is a man aged 50 to 60 who received an inactivated influenza vaccine.

This clonotype was seen only a few times. The chain employs TRBV5-1 and TRBJ2-1; D is possibly TRBD2 (6 bases). The V gene lost 7 bases and the J gene lost 5 bases, with 19 bases spanning the gap. The CDR3 covers 15 residues. The germline V gene encodes CDR1 SGHRS and CDR2 YFSETQ. Here the CDR3 reads CASLVGRGANNEQFF. In DNA form, the CDR3 reads TGCGCCAGCCTAGTGGGCCGCGGGGCGAACAATGAGCAGTTCTTC.

This clonotype was recorded at least ten times. The chain links TRBV5-1 to TRBJ2-7; 8 nucleotides align to TRBD1. Trimming removed 2 bases from V and 6 bases from J; junction bases left unmatched: 7. Germline V lookup: CDR1 SGHRS, CDR2 YFSETQ. CDR3 length: 14 residues. CDR3 region: CASSFGQGAFEQYF. The CDR3 bases are TGCGCCAGCAGCTTTGGACAGGGAGCTTTCGAGCAGTACTTC.

The chain recombines TRBV5-6 with TRBJ2-1; 8 positions match TRBD2. Germline CDR1 is SGHDT and CDR2 is YYEEEE. This CDR3 contains 16 residues. J lost 3 bases, V lost 4 bases, and 9 bases had no gene match. The CDR3 sequence: CASSLTGTSSYNEQFF. As DNA, the CDR3 is TGTGCCAGCAGCCTGACCGGGACTAGTAGCTACAATGAGCAGTTCTTC.

This clonotype was counted a few times. The rearrangement uses TRBV10-3 and TRBJ2-7; 8 bases are a match to TRBD2. The V gene's germline CDR1 is ENHRY and CDR2 SYGVKD. The CDR3 runs 14 residues. Unmatched junction bases numbered 2, after V lost 2 bases and J lost 2 bases. CDR3 DNA: TGTGCCATCAGTGAGCGGGAGGGCCCCTACGAGCAGTACTTC. Protein: CAISEREGPYEQYF.

This rearrangement joins TRBV30 to TRBJ2-1, with TRBD2 matching 16 bases. Looked up from germline, CDR1 is GTSNPN and CDR2 is SVGIG (reference sequence). The CDR3 covers 22 residues. The V and J ends lost 6 bases and 2 bases, in that order; junction bases with no gene match: 22. The CDR3 region is CACSAGQGGPGTSGGAYNEQFF. The CDR3 region has the DNA TGTGCCTGCTCCGCGGGACAGGGGGGACCCGGGACTAGCGGGGGGGCCTACAATGAGCAGTTCTTC.

This clonotype was seen at least ten times. A read error may account for a junction end that differs from germline. The chain recombines TRBV7-7 with TRBJ2-1; D may be TRBD1 or TRBD2 (5 bases each). The V gene's germline CDR1 is SSHAT and CDR2 FNYEAQ (reference sequence). The length of the CDR3 is 13 residues. As DNA, the CDR3 is TGTGCTAGCAGCTTAGTTGGGGGCAATGAGCAGTTCTTC. Protein: CASSLVGGNEQFF. Complete variable domain (other parts from reference TRBV7-7 and TRBJ2-1): GAGVSQSPRYKVTKRGQDVTLRCDPISSHATLYWYQQALGQGPEFLTYFNYEAQPDKSGLPSDRFSAERPEGSISTLTIQRTEQRDSAMYRCASSLVGGNEQFFGPGTRLTVL.

This clonotype was observed a few times. The chain is built from TRBV7-2 and TRBJ2-5; D not resolved. V shed 3 bases and J shed 8 bases, with 13 bases lying between them. The CDR3 contains 13 residues. Germline V gene data show CDR1 as SGHTA and CDR2 as FQGNSA. The CDR3 DNA reads TGTGCCAGCAGCTTTGACGACCCAGGAACCCAGTACTTC. It specifies CASSFDDPGTQYF.

This clonotype was observed a few times. V usage is TRBV6-2 or TRBV6-3 and J usage is TRBJ2-2; 9 bases match TRBD2. The germline CDR1 and CDR2 sequences are MNHEY and SVGEGT. The CDR3 loop spans 14 amino acids. J gave up 6 bases and V 6 bases, and 5 bases lay outside the gene matches. The CDR3 reads CASRRTSAAGELFF. The CDR3 DNA reads TGTGCCAGCAGAAGGACTAGCGCGGCCGGGGAGCTGTTTTTT.

This clonotype came up many times. The rearrangement uses TRBV5-1 and TRBJ2-5; D is perhaps TRBD2 (6 bases). Germline CDR1 SGHRS, CDR2 YFSETQ. This CDR3 has 15 residues. Trimming removed 4 bases at V and 2 bases at J, with 15 bases between. The CDR3 sequence: CASSVAGGYQETQYF. In DNA, the CDR3 is TGCGCCAGCAGCGTGGCCGGGGGATATCAAGAGACCCAGTACTTC. The full variable domain, its missing parts supplied by reference TRBV5-1 and TRBJ2-5, is KAGVTQTPRYLIKTRGQQVTLSCSPISGHRSVSWYQQTPGQGLQFLFEYFSETQRNKGNFPGRFSGRQFSNSRSEMNVSTLELGDSALYLCASSVAGGYQETQYFGPGTRLLVL.

The chain recombines TRBV12-3 or TRBV12-4 with TRBJ2-5; unclear D gene. V lost 3 bases, J lost 5 bases, and 13 bases lay in between. CDR3 length: 14 amino acids. CDR3 nucleotide sequence: TGTGCCAGCAGTTTCAACCGTCGTGCGGAGACCCAGTACTTC. Its protein product is CASSFNRRAETQYF.

The V gene is TRBV20-1, the J gene TRBJ1-5, with TRBD1 identical over 8 bases. Germline V gives CDR1 DFQATT, CDR2 SNEGSKA (reference sequence). J lost 0 bases, V lost 2 bases, and 21 bases had no gene match. The CDR3 spans 21 residues. The CDR3 DNA follows: TGCAGTGCTAGAACAGACCTTATCCACGGGACAGGCCCATCTAGCAATCAGCCCCAGCATTTT. It translates to CSARTDLIHGTGPSSNQPQHF.

CDR3 sequence reads: CASSLGGLAGRDTQYF. CDR3 in DNA: TGTGCCAGCAGTTTAGGAGGTCTAGCGGGGCGAGATACGCAGTATTTT. The gene calls are TRBV28 and TRBJ2-3; TRBD2 agrees at 9 bases. Trimming at V came to 2 bases and at J to 5 bases, leaving 8 bases not matched to a gene. Germline CDR1 is MDHEN and CDR2 is SYDVKM. The length of the CDR3 is 16 residues.

The rearrangement joins TRBV7-2 to TRBJ2-5, with 8 bases aligning to TRBD2. Germline trimming cut 1 base from V and 6 bases from J; bases unmatched to any gene: 4. This CDR3 is 14 amino acids long. CDR1 SGHTA and CDR2 FQGNSA come from the germline V gene. In nucleotides, the CDR3 is TGTGCCAGCAGCTTAGTGGCGGGGGGCCAGACCCAGTACTTC. Its protein product is CASSLVAGGQTQYF.

This clonotype was detected only a few times. This rearrangement joins TRBV7-9 to TRBJ1-4; D possibly corresponds to TRBD1 (5 bases). Germline V gives CDR1 SEHNR, CDR2 FQNEAQ (reference sequence). The CDR3 extends over 15 amino acids. With 5 bases removed from V and 7 bases from J, the gap between germline ends came to 17 bases. DNA for the CDR3: TGTGCCAGCAGCCACTCTGGCAGGGAAGTTGAAAAACTGTTTTTT. As protein: CASSHSGREVEKLFF. Full variable domain (missing parts from reference TRBV7-9 and TRBJ1-4): DTGVSQNPRHKITKRGQNVTFRCDPISEHNRLYWYRQTLGQGPEFLTYFQNEAQLEKSRLLSDRFSAERPKGSFSTLEIQRTEQGDSAMYLCASSHSGREVEKLFFGSGTQLSVL.

There are a few counts of this clonotype. The V call is TRBV7-9, the J call TRBJ2-3, with TRBD1 identical over 7 bases. The CDR3 contains 16 residues. In germline, CDR1 is SEHNR, CDR2 FQNEAQ (reference sequence). V trimming: 2 bases; J trimming: 4 bases; junction bases outside the gene matches: 9. DNA of the CDR3: TGTGCCAGCAGCTTACGGACAGGCCCGGGCGCAGATACGCAGTATTTT. It is translated as CASSLRTGPGADTQYF.